The next 24 T cell receptor beta chains were all read from a single sample in a study of cytomegalovirus exposure and HLA in healthy donors. The study ran its PCR with 60 Vbeta and 13 Jbeta primers. The protocol was immunoSEQ multiplex PCR, while the TCRdb copy is restricted to in-frame clones and leaves out a portion. The table records about 94,000 clones, 50% to 75% of them present only once. The sequencing input was PBMCs. The receptors shown here come from a man younger than 45 in good health and CMV-seronegative.

This clone occurred once. J is TRBJ2-7 and V is TRBV30; D gene unclear. CDR3 length: 13 residues. V was pared by 2 bases and J by 2 bases, with 10 bases between. Germline lookup yields CDR1 GTSNPN and CDR2 SVGIG (reference sequence). This chain's CDR3 is CAWSRVKTYEQYF. The CDR3 DNA reads as TGTGCCTGGAGTCGGGTGAAAACCTACGAGCAGTACTTC. The full variable domain, rest sourced from reference TRBV30 and TRBJ2-7, is SQTIHQWPATLVQPVGSPLSLECTVEGTSNPNLYWYRQAAGRGLQLLFYSVGIGQISSEVPQNLSASRPQDRQFILSSKKLLLSDSGFYLCAWSRVKTYEQYFGPGTRLTVT.

The chain combines TRBV7-8 with TRBJ2-3; 9 bases match TRBD1. The germline CDR1 and CDR2 sequences are SGHVS and FQNEAQ. This CDR3 region has 16 residues. The V gene end was trimmed by 5 bases and the J gene end by 7 bases; junction bases not matched to a gene: 13. The CDR3, as DNA: TGTGCCAGCAGCCCTCCTGGGACAGGGAAAATTTATACGCAGTATTTT. Translated: CASSPPGTGKIYTQYF.

The genes are TRBV30 and TRBJ1-1; a weak D match, TRBD1 (6 bases). The CDR3 covers 11 residues. The germline V and J ends were trimmed by 3 bases and 5 bases, with 7 bases remaining between them. Germline V gene sequence: CDR1 GTSNPN, CDR2 SVGIG (reference sequence). In DNA form, the CDR3 reads TGTGCCTGGAGAAGGGGGACTGAAGCTTTCTTT. Protein product: CAWRRGTEAFF.

The V call is TRBV28, the J call TRBJ1-2, with 11 bases fitting TRBD1. The V and J ends lost 5 bases and 7 bases, in that order; junction bases with no gene match: 6. Germline lookup yields CDR1 MDHEN and CDR2 SYDVKM. This CDR3 region has 14 residues. The CDR3 DNA reads as TGTGCCAGCAGTGGACAGGGGGCGCAGATTGGCTACACCTTC. It is translated as CASSGQGAQIGYTF.

Written as DNA, the CDR3 is TGTGCCAGCAGCTTAGAACCTAGCGGGGGGGGAGATACGCAGTATTTT. Translated: CASSLEPSGGGDTQYF. The chain employs TRBV7-3 and TRBJ2-3, with TRBD2 matching over 12 bases. After removal of 2 bases from V and 5 bases from J, the junction contained 5 bases not matched to a gene. Germline CDR1 SGHTA, CDR2 FQGTGA. The CDR3 has 16 amino acids.

V is TRBV28 and J is TRBJ1-4, with 10 bases identical to TRBD1. The CDR3 spans 14 residues. Germline CDR1 is MDHEN and CDR2 is SYDVKM. The trim removed 6 bases at V and 4 bases at J, leaving 2 bases unmatched. CDR3 loop: CASRTGGFNEKLFF. CDR3 nucleotides: TGTGCCAGCAGGACAGGGGGCTTTAATGAAAAACTGTTTTTT.

As for this clone: One end of the junction is discordant with germline, which a read error may explain. The chain employs TRBV28 and TRBJ2-5, with D perhaps matching TRBD2 (6 bases). The CDR3 contains 15 residues. Germline-derived CDR1 and CDR2 are MDHEN and SYDVKM. The CDR3 region is CASSLGLGGGYVVNF. CDR3 coding DNA: TGTGCCAGCAGTTTGGGGCTGGGAGGCGGTTATGTGGTGAACTTC.

This clone was observed a single time. V is TRBV29-1 and J is TRBJ1-2; 11 bases map to TRBD1. CDR3 length equals 14 residues. Unmatched junction bases numbered 4, after V lost 0 bases and J lost 7 bases. Germline V gives CDR1 SQVTM, CDR2 ANQGSEA. The CDR3 bases are TGCAGCGTTGAAGAGGGACAGGGGGTAACTGGCTACACCTTC. Its protein is CSVEEGQGVTGYTF.

The chain uses TRBV5-1 and TRBJ2-1; D not resolved. The CDR3 is 16 amino acids. In germline, CDR1 is SGHRS, CDR2 YFSETQ. Trimming removed 1 base from V and 0 bases from J, with 11 bases in between. Here the CDR3 reads CASSLLGGSSYNEQFF. As DNA, the CDR3 is TGCGCCAGCAGCTTGCTTGGCGGTAGCTCCTACAATGAGCAGTTCTTC.

This clone was observed a handful of times. The CDR3 DNA follows: TGTGCCAGCAGGCCAAAGCGGGGGAGCTCCTACGAGCAGTACTTC. It yields the protein CASRPKRGSSYEQYF. The V gene is TRBV6-1, the J gene TRBJ2-7; 8 bases align to TRBD2. This CDR3 is 15 amino acids long. V lost 6 bases, J lost 0 bases, and 7 bases stayed unmatched. Per the germline V gene, CDR1 is MNHNS and CDR2 is SASEGT.

The chain combines TRBV14 with TRBJ2-7; 9 positions agree with TRBD2. Trimming cost V 1 base and J 0 bases; bases outside gene matches: 7. This CDR3 region has 17 residues. In germline, CDR1 is SGHDN, CDR2 FVKESK. The CDR3 loop is CASSQGIAGGSSYEQYF. Written as DNA, the CDR3 is TGTGCCAGCAGCCAAGGTATCGCGGGAGGGAGCTCCTACGAGCAGTACTTC.

This clone is labeled medium-sized (0.01 to 0.1%). This rearrangement joins TRBV5-4 to TRBJ2-1; perhaps TRBD1 as D (5 bases). Germline CDR1 and CDR2: SGHNT and YYREEE (reference sequence). Deletions cut 2 bases from V and 9 bases from J, with 9 bases between. The CDR3 runs 12 residues. The CDR3 sequence is CASSFRGPEQFF. In DNA form, the CDR3 reads TGTGCCAGCAGCTTTAGGGGTCCTGAGCAGTTCTTC.

The table lists this clone with a few counts. The chain combines TRBV28 with TRBJ2-5, with 9 bases identical to TRBD1. CDR1 is MDHEN, CDR2 SYDVKM, per germline. This CDR3 is built from 14 residues. V lost 8 bases, J lost 4 bases, and 8 bases stayed unmatched. CDR3 protein: CASSGTGMGETQYF. The CDR3 DNA follows: TGTGCCAGCTCCGGGACAGGGATGGGAGAGACCCAGTACTTC.

This clone was counted only a few times. J is TRBJ1-3 and V is TRBV7-2; D is unresolved. This CDR3 has 16 amino acids. The V end lost 1 base, the J end lost 0 bases, and 10 bases lay between the germline ends. CDR1 is SGHTA, CDR2 FQGNSA, per germline. DNA of the CDR3: TGTGCCAGCAGCTTAGGGGCAGGCAACTCTGGAAACACCATATATTTT. Its translation: CASSLGAGNSGNTIYF.

The V call is TRBV7-3, the J call TRBJ2-1; TRBD2 matches 14 bases. The ends lost 2 bases at V and 9 bases at J; junction bases unmatched: 9. Germline V gene sequence: CDR1 SGHTA, CDR2 FQGTGA. The CDR3 length is 17 residues. The CDR3 DNA sequence: TGTGCCAGCAGCTTACTTGGGACTAGCGGGAGCCCAAGTGAGCAGTTCTTC. This sequence encodes CASSLLGTSGSPSEQFF.

The chain couples TRBV7-8 to TRBJ2-2; 9 bases agree with TRBD1. Germline V lookup: CDR1 SGHVS, CDR2 FQNEAQ. V dropped 2 bases and J dropped 5; count of bases not matched to a gene: 6. This CDR3 region has 16 residues. The CDR3 reads CASSLRSTGGTGELFF. The CDR3 region has the DNA TGTGCCAGCAGCTTACGGTCGACAGGGGGGACCGGGGAGCTGTTTTTT.

V is TRBV7-9 and J is TRBJ1-1, with D perhaps TRBD1 (6 bases). This CDR3 has 10 residues. V lost 6 bases and J lost 8, with 7 bases in between. Germline CDR1 is SEHNR and CDR2 is FQNEAQ (reference sequence). The CDR3 loop is CASRGQEAFF. In DNA, the CDR3 is TGTGCCAGCAGGGGACAAGAAGCTTTCTTT.

This clone was recorded a few times. The DNA of the CDR3 is TGTGCCAGCTCGGGAGGAGAAGGGGGTTCCACTGAAGCTTTCTTT. Protein product: CASSGGEGGSTEAFF. The chain employs TRBV7-9 and TRBJ1-1, with a weak D call TRBD1 (6 bases). Germline V gives CDR1 SEHNR, CDR2 FQNEAQ (reference sequence). Trimming took off 8 bases at V and 4 bases at J, with 20 bases between the two ends. This CDR3 has 15 amino acids.

The V gene is TRBV7-3, the J gene TRBJ2-5, with 8 bases that match TRBD1. The J call is doubtful: the DNA matches TRBJ2-7 better. Per the germline V gene, CDR1 is SGHTA and CDR2 is FQGTGA. The CDR3 has 13 residues. The CDR3 loop is CASSRGQGHEQYF. The CDR3 DNA reads as TGTGCCAGCAGCCGAGGACAGGGACACGAGCAGTACTTC.

This chain links TRBV5-1 with TRBJ2-5, with TRBD1 matching 12 bases. The junction had 5 bases not matched to a gene; V was cut back by 3 bases and J by 5 bases. In germline, CDR1 is SGHRS, CDR2 YFSETQ. This CDR3 is built from 15 residues. CDR3 sequence: CASSSGQGARETQYF. The CDR3 nucleotides read TGCGCCAGCAGCTCGGGACAGGGGGCTAGGGAGACCCAGTACTTC.

V and J are TRBV19 and TRBJ2-1; 8 positions agree with TRBD1. CDR1 and CDR2 from the germline V gene are LNHDA and SQIVND (reference sequence). The CDR3 is 15 amino acids. V shed 5 bases and J 6 bases; nucleotides not matched to a gene: 9. The CDR3 DNA sequence: TGTGCCAGTAGTCAAACAGGGGGTACTACCAATGAGCAGTTCTTC. Protein sequence: CASSQTGGTTNEQFF.

The chain combines TRBV11-3 with TRBJ1-6, with D unclear. The CDR3 is made up of 14 amino acids. The V end lost 7 bases, the J end lost 4 bases, and 11 bases lay between the germline ends. CDR1 and CDR2 from the germline V gene are SGHNT and YENEEA. The CDR3 loop is CASNFVVYNSPLHF. The CDR3 region has the DNA TGTGCCAGCAACTTTGTTGTATATAATTCACCCCTCCACTTT.

The V call is TRBV7-3, the J call TRBJ2-2; 15 bases line up with TRBD2. Germline-derived CDR1 and CDR2 are SGHTA and FQGTGA. The CDR3 runs to 16 residues. Losses at the gene ends were 5 bases for V and 6 bases for J; bases not matched to a gene: 4. This CDR3 reads CASSPGLAGGAGELFF. As DNA, the CDR3 is TGTGCCAGCAGCCCGGGACTAGCGGGAGGTGCCGGGGAGCTGTTTTTT. The full variable domain, its missing parts supplied by reference TRBV7-3 and TRBJ2-2, is GAGVSQTPSNKVTEKGKYVELRCDPISGHTALYWYRQSLGQGPEFLIYFQGTGAADDSGLPNDRFFAVRPEGSVSTLKIQRTERGDSAVYLCASSPGLAGGAGELFFGEGSRLTVL.

The chain couples TRBV5-1 to TRBJ2-7, with TRBD2 as a possible D gene (6 bases). The CDR3 covers 15 residues. V lost 4 bases and J lost 0, with 14 bases in between. Germline CDR1 and CDR2: SGHRS and YFSETQ. The CDR3 bases are TGCGCCAGCAGCCCCGGACTAATGAGCTCCTACGAGCAGTACTTC. Amino acids: CASSPGLMSSYEQYF. Combining the CDR3 with reference TRBV5-1 and TRBJ2-7 gives the whole variable domain KAGVTQTPRYLIKTRGQQVTLSCSPISGHRSVSWYQQTPGQGLQFLFEYFSETQRNKGNFPGRFSGRQFSNSRSEMNVSTLELGDSALYLCASSPGLMSSYEQYFGPGTRLTVT.